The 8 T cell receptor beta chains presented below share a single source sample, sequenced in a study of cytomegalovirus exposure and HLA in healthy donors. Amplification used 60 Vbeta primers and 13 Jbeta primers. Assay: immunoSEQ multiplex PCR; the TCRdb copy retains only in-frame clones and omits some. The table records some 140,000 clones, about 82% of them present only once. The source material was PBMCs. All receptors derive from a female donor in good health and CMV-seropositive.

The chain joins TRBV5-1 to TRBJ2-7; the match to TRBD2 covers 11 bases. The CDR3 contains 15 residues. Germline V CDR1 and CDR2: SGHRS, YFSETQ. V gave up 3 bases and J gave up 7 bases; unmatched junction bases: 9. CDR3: CASSSLAGGPSEQYF. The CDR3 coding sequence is TGCGCCAGCAGCTCATTAGCGGGGGGGCCGTCTGAGCAGTACTTC.

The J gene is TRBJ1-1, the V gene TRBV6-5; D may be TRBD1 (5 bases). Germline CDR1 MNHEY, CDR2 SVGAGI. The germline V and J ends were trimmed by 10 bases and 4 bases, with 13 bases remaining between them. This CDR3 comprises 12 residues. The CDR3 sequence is CATRREGTEAFF. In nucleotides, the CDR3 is TGTGCCACCCGCAGGGAAGGCACTGAAGCTTTCTTT.

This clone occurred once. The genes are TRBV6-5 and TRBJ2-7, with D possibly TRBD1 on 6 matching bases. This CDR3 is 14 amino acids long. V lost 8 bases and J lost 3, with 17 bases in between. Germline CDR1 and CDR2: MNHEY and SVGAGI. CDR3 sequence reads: CASCEADRRYEQYF. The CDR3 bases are TGTGCCAGCTGCGAGGCGGACAGACGCTACGAGCAGTACTTC.

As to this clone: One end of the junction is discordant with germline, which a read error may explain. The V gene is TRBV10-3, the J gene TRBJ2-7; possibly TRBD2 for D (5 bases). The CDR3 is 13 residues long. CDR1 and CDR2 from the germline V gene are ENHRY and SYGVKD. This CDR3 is CAITESGTYEQYF. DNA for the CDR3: TGTGCCATCACTGAGAGCGGAACCTACGAGCAGTACTTC.

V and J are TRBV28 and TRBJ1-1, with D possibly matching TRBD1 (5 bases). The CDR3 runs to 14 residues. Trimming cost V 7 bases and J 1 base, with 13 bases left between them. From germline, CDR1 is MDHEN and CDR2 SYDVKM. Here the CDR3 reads CASTLGRQNTEAFF. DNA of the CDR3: TGTGCCAGCACCTTGGGGCGACAGAACACTGAAGCTTTCTTT.

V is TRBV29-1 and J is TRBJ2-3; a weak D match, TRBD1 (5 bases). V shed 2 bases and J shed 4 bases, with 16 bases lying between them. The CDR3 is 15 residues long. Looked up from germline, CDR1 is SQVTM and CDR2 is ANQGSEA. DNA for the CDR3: TGCAGCGTTGAAATCAGGGAAAGGGGTGCAGATACGCAGTATTTT. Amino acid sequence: CSVEIRERGADTQYF.

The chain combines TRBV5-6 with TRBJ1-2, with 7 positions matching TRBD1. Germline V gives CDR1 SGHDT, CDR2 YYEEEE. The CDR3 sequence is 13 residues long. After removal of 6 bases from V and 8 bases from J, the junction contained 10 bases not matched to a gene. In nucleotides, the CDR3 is TGTGCCAGCACCTCGACAGGGAATGGGGGCTACACCTTC. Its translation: CASTSTGNGGYTF.

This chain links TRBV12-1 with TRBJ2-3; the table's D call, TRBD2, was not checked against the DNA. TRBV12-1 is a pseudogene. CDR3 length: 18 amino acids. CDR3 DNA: TGTGCCAGCAGCCTCAGGACGGGGACTAGCGGGGTCACAGATACGCAGTATTTT. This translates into CASSLRTGTSGVTDTQYF.